These 11 T cell receptor beta chains came from one sample sequenced in a study of blood T cell repertoires in COVID-19. The method was immunoSEQ multiplex PCR; TCRdb's version includes in-frame clones alone and lacks a portion of them. The sample has roughly 70,000 clones; around 86% are singletons. Material for sequencing was peripheral blood. The receptors were sampled from a man aged 45 to 65 with active COVID-19.

The rearrangement uses TRBV2 and TRBJ2-7; tentative D call: TRBD2 (5 bases). The CDR3 has 15 amino acids. With 5 bases removed from V and 0 bases from J, the gap between germline ends came to 14 bases. CDR1 is SNHLY and CDR2 is FYNNEI in the germline V gene. Here the CDR3 reads CASSPSTLGSYEQYF. Here the CDR3 DNA reads TGTGCCAGCAGTCCTAGCACCCTCGGCTCCTACGAGCAGTACTTC.

In DNA form, the CDR3 reads TGTGCCAGCAGACGTCCGATGGGGGAGGAAGATACGCAGTATTTT. Its protein is CASRRPMGEEDTQYF. The genes are TRBV5-6 and TRBJ2-3; weak D call: TRBD2 (6 bases). Trimming took 5 bases from V and 5 from J, leaving 18 bases between them. Germline values: CDR1 SGHDT, CDR2 YYEEEE. This CDR3 is 15 amino acids long.

The J gene is TRBJ1-3, the V gene TRBV7-9; TRBD1 matches 9 bases. Trimming at V came to 5 bases and at J to 1 base, leaving 6 bases not matched to a gene. The CDR3 has 16 residues. CDR1 SEHNR and CDR2 FQNEAQ come from the germline V gene (reference sequence). CDR3 DNA: TGTGCCAGCAGCCGAAAAGGACAGGGGTCTGGAAACACCATATATTTT. It translates to CASSRKGQGSGNTIYF.

The CDR3 loop is CASSHYNQPQHF. CDR3 bases: TGTGCCAGCAGCCACTATAATCAGCCCCAGCATTTT. This chain joins TRBV16 and TRBJ1-5, with D unresolved. The germline V gene encodes CDR1 KGHSY and CDR2 FQNENV. This CDR3 is 12 amino acids long. Trimming cost V 3 bases and J 4 bases, with 4 bases left between them.

This clone was recorded a few times. This chain uses TRBV6-2 or TRBV6-3 with TRBJ2-7, with 11 bases lining up with TRBD2. Germline-derived CDR1 and CDR2 are MNHEY and SVGEGT. The CDR3 sequence is 13 residues long. With 5 bases clipped from V and 4 bases from J, the junction kept 1 base outside the gene matches. The CDR3 is CASSLAGGYEQYF. The CDR3 DNA reads as TGTGCCAGCAGTCTAGCGGGAGGTTACGAGCAGTACTTC.

The V call is TRBV19, the J call TRBJ2-2; 13 bases fit TRBD2. This CDR3 has 17 residues. From germline, CDR1 is LNHDA and CDR2 SQIVND (reference sequence). With V trimmed by 7 bases and J by 2 bases, 7 bases remained unmatched. The CDR3 reads CASILGTSGINTGELFF. CDR3 coding DNA: TGTGCCAGTATCCTCGGGACTAGCGGGATAAACACCGGGGAGCTGTTTTTT.

The J gene is TRBJ2-6, the V gene TRBV7-9, with TRBD2 matching 11 bases. Germline V gives CDR1 SEHNR, CDR2 FQNEAQ (reference sequence). The CDR3 is 18 amino acids. Trimming removed 5 bases from V and 1 base from J; junction bases left unmatched: 7. The CDR3 nucleotides are TGTGCCAGCAGCCCGGGATTAGCGGGAGGGTCTGGGGCCAACGTCCTGACTTTC. Its translation is CASSPGLAGGSGANVLTF.

This chain links TRBV27 with TRBJ2-5; D remains ambiguous. Germline V gene data show CDR1 as MNHEY and CDR2 as SMNVEV (reference sequence). The CDR3 extends over 14 amino acids. V gave up 2 bases and J gave up 7 bases, with 14 bases separating them. Written as DNA, the CDR3 is TGTGCCAGCAGTTTAATTTTCCCCCCCGGGACCCAGTACTTC. It specifies CASSLIFPPGTQYF.

The chain couples TRBV19 to TRBJ2-7; tentatively, D is TRBD2 (6 bases). The CDR3 contains 13 residues. V was cut by 5 bases and J by 4 bases, with 12 bases left in between. Per the germline V gene, CDR1 is LNHDA and CDR2 is SQIVND (reference sequence). The chain's CDR3 is CASSGGIGYEQYF. For the CDR3, the DNA is TGTGCCAGTAGTGGCGGGATCGGGTACGAGCAGTACTTC.

The chain has TRBV3-1 (or the pseudogene TRBV3-2) and TRBJ2-1; D possibly corresponds to TRBD2 (8 bases). The V end lost 1 base, the J end lost 9 bases, and 28 bases lay between the germline ends. Germline lookup yields CDR1 LGHDT and CDR2 YNNKEL (reference sequence). The CDR3 is 19 residues long. In nucleotides, the CDR3 is TGTGCCAGCAGCCAAGGGGAGGGGGCCCTAAGGACTAGCATCAGTGAGCAGTTCTTC. The encoded protein is CASSQGEGALRTSISEQFF.

The chain links TRBV29-1 to TRBJ2-6; D gene uncertain. V was pared by 6 bases and J by 2 bases, with 8 bases between. This CDR3 contains 13 residues. CDR1 and CDR2 from the germline V gene are SQVTM and ANQGSEA. CDR3 bases: TGCAGCGTACGACAAGCTGGGGCCAACGTCCTGACTTTC. Translated: CSVRQAGANVLTF.